This T cell receptor (beta chain) stems from a study of T cell repertoires in cytomegalovirus infection. This CDR3 is 17 amino acids long. Germline V gene data show CDR1 as SGHTA and CDR2 as FQGNSA. The V segment lost 2 bases and the J segment 8 bases; nucleotides outside the gene matches: 11. TCRdb ran MiXCR on the reads and lists one entry per CDR3 protein. The data contain roughly 350,000 distinct CDR3 sequences, roughly 36% of them singletons. In the case of this clonotype: Its matching antigen is unknown.

Sample: cultured PBMCs, taken from culture after CMV antigen stimulation. The chain links TRBV7-2 to TRBJ2-1, with 11 bases fitting TRBD2. The TCR originated in a human donor in good health (CMV status not recorded). Some clones in this sample may be carry-over from other donors' samples. In nucleotides, the CDR3 is TGTGCCAGCAGCTTACATCTAAGACTAGCGGGGCTGGATGAGCAGTTCTTC. This encodes CASSLHLRLAGLDEQFF.